The clone carrying this T cell receptor (beta chain) has only one observation. Antigen: not known. This specimen comes from a study of blood T cells in healthy people across ages. Whole-study findings and limits: The study lacked donor CMV status, which possibly confounded expanded clonotype changes. A strong correlation was seen between TCR beta diversity and naive T cell percentage.

CDR3 length equals 14 residues. V lost 5 bases, J lost 6 bases, and 15 bases lay in between. The use of a sample-barcoded 5' primer and a J-beta primer mix characterized a second PCR of about 7 to 12 cycles. One entry per CDR3 protein, called by TCRdb with MiXCR from the 5' RACE reads. The repertoire has 650,000 to 1,000,000 distinct CDR3 sequences, about 34% of them found once; the top ten carry over 10%. The chain employs TRBV12-3 or TRBV12-4 and TRBJ2-3; no reliable D call. Specimen: blood. The origin of this receptor is a man younger than 35 in good health. Here the CDR3 DNA reads TGTGCCAGCAGTGTAGGCCGATTGGAGGATACGCAGTATTTT. Residues: CASSVGRLEDTQYF.